These 23 T cell receptor beta chains originate from one sample sequenced in a study of blood T cell repertoires in COVID-19 (dated by TCRdb to the early 2020s). Libraries were prepared through the immunoSEQ multiplex PCR assay. Entries here come from immuneACCESS through TCRdb and include only in-frame sequences with V and J called. Some clones fail to appear in such tables; in the studies checked, an unresolved V gene covers under half of the shortfall, and the cause of the remainder is unknown. The sample contains about 160,000 clones, about 85% of them found a single time. About 1.2% of the sample lies in the top ten. The source material was peripheral blood. The receptors stem from a man aged 55 to 69 who had recovered from COVID-19.

The chain couples TRBV6-5 to TRBJ1-5, with 7 bases aligning to TRBD1. Per germline, CDR1 MNHEY and CDR2 SVGAGI. V trimming: 0 bases; J trimming: 7 bases; junction bases outside the gene matches: 6. The CDR3 has 15 residues. The CDR3 spells CASSYSKAGGQPQHF. The CDR3 DNA follows: TGTGCCAGCAGTTACTCGAAGGCAGGGGGGCAGCCCCAGCATTTT.

The genes are TRBV7-8 and TRBJ2-3, with 8 bases that match TRBD2. Germline V gene sequence: CDR1 SGHVS, CDR2 FQNEAQ. This CDR3 has 15 residues. The J segment lost 5 bases and the V segment lost 4 bases, leaving 8 bases of the junction unmatched. For the CDR3, the DNA is TGTGCCAGCAGCTCTCGGGGGGGCCTCGGAGATACGCAGTATTTT. The encoded protein is CASSSRGGLGDTQYF.

The chain combines TRBV6-4 with TRBJ2-3, with 7 nucleotides matching TRBD2. Per germline, CDR1 MRHNA and CDR2 SNTAGT. V shed 5 bases and J 5 bases; nucleotides not matched to a gene: 7. This CDR3 region has 14 residues. This chain's CDR3 is CASSPGGGRDTQYF. For the CDR3, the DNA is TGTGCCAGCAGTCCGGGCGGGGGAAGAGATACGCAGTATTTT.

This clone occurred once. This chain connects TRBV7-3 to TRBJ2-7; TRBD2 might be the D (6 bases). The CDR3 sequence is 15 residues long. CDR1 is SGHTA, CDR2 FQGTGA, per germline. V lost 5 bases and J 2 bases, leaving 16 bases between the germline ends. CDR3 protein: CASSPHGSGPYEQYF. CDR3 coding DNA: TGTGCCAGCAGCCCCCACGGCAGCGGGCCCTACGAGCAGTACTTC.

The chain links TRBV18 to TRBJ1-1, with D perhaps matching TRBD1 (5 bases). In germline, CDR1 is KGHSH, CDR2 LQKENI. There are 13 residues in the CDR3. Trimming took 5 bases from V and 5 from J, leaving 12 bases between them. The CDR3: CASSSMGGTEAFF. The CDR3 region has the DNA TGTGCCAGCTCATCAATGGGGGGTACTGAAGCTTTCTTT.

V and J are TRBV5-1 and TRBJ1-2, with D possibly matching TRBD1 (6 bases). V dropped 1 base and J dropped 4 bases, with 14 bases sitting between them. The length of the CDR3 is 15 residues. Germline V gene lookup returns CDR1 SGHRS and CDR2 YFSETQ. The chain's CDR3 is CASSLWPGVIYGYTF. The CDR3 region has the DNA TGCGCCAGCAGCTTGTGGCCAGGGGTTATCTATGGCTACACCTTC.

The chain carries TRBV27 and TRBJ2-2, with TRBD1 identical over 9 bases. The CDR3 has 16 amino acids. Per the germline V gene, CDR1 is MNHEY and CDR2 is SMNVEV (reference sequence). V lost 7 bases to trimming and J lost 6 bases; unmatched junction nucleotides: 12. CDR3 loop: CASNPQGQGRAGELFF. In DNA, the CDR3 is TGTGCCAGCAATCCCCAGGGACAGGGTAGGGCCGGGGAGCTGTTTTTT.

V gene TRBV15 combines with J gene TRBJ2-2; D might be TRBD2 (6 bases). Deletions cut 5 bases from V and 8 bases from J, with 18 bases between. The CDR3 covers 15 residues. Germline V gene data show CDR1 as LNHNV and CDR2 as YYDKDF (reference sequence). CDR3 amino acids: CATSGISGDLGELFF. The CDR3 nucleotides read TGTGCCACCAGCGGAATCTCGGGGGACTTGGGGGAGCTGTTTTTT.

The CDR3, as DNA: TGTGCCAGCAACCCTTCCGGGGGTATTGAAGCTTTCTTT. This codes for CASNPSGGIEAFF. The chain has TRBV14 and TRBJ1-1, with D possibly matching TRBD1 (5 bases). V was shortened by 7 bases and J by 7 bases, with 16 bases between the two germline ends. CDR3 length: 13 amino acids. From germline, CDR1 is SGHDN and CDR2 FVKESK.

V is TRBV19 and J is TRBJ1-2; the D gene is possibly TRBD1 (5 bases). The CDR3 is made up of 16 amino acids. CDR1 is LNHDA, CDR2 SQIVND, per germline (reference sequence). V lost 4 bases and J 4 bases, leaving 19 bases between the germline ends. This CDR3 reads CASSTLGGYPIYGYTF. CDR3 coding DNA: TGTGCCAGTAGTACCCTCGGGGGGTACCCGATCTATGGCTACACCTTC.

There are a few counts of this clone. The rearrangement joins TRBV29-1 to TRBJ1-1; 7 bases are a match to TRBD1. The germline gives CDR1 SQVTM, CDR2 ANQGSEA. The CDR3 sequence is 14 residues long. V dropped 7 bases and J dropped 4; count of bases not matched to a gene: 12. The CDR3 DNA sequence: TGCAGCGCCGGGAGGGGGCTGGGAAGCACTGAAGCTTTCTTT. As protein: CSAGRGLGSTEAFF.

This clone occurred a few times. The chain carries TRBV6-5 and TRBJ2-5, with no clear D. Per the germline V gene, CDR1 is MNHEY and CDR2 is SVGAGI. The CDR3 totals 14 residues. Between the trimmed V and J ends, which lost 3 bases and 5 bases, there was a span of 13 bases. The chain's CDR3 is CASSYGFSEETQYF. Written as DNA, the CDR3 is TGTGCCAGCAGTTATGGTTTTTCGGAGGAGACCCAGTACTTC.

The chain uses TRBV12-1 and TRBJ2-2; no check of the table's D call, TRBD2, against the DNA was made. TRBV12-1 is a known pseudogene. The CDR3 is 24 amino acids. CDR3 DNA sequence: TGTGCCAGCAGCTGCGGTGAGACTGTCCTTCCGGGACTAGCGGGGGGTCCGGCCACCGGGGAGCTGTTTTTT. Residues: CASSCGETVLPGLAGGPATGELFF.

This clone was picked up one time. This chain joins TRBV3-1 (or the pseudogene TRBV3-2) and TRBJ2-7, with D possibly being TRBD1 (6 bases). The germline V gene encodes CDR1 LGHDT and CDR2 YNNKEL (reference sequence). The CDR3 totals 15 residues. Trimming cost V 2 bases and J 0 bases, with 11 bases left between them. The CDR3 DNA sequence: TGTGCCAGCAGCCAATTTCCGGACAGCTCCTACGAGCAGTACTTC. Translating gives CASSQFPDSSYEQYF.

CDR3 protein: CASSVVGPPGNTIYF. In DNA form, the CDR3 reads TGTGCCAGCAGTGTGGTGGGGCCACCTGGAAACACCATATATTTT. V is TRBV2 and J is TRBJ1-3; D perhaps matches TRBD1 (5 bases). Germline lookup yields CDR1 SNHLY and CDR2 FYNNEI. Between the trimmed V and J ends, which lost 4 bases and 2 bases, there was a span of 12 bases. CDR3 length equals 15 residues.

This clone was counted a few times. The chain employs TRBV7-9 and TRBJ2-1; 8 nucleotides line up with TRBD2. J was trimmed by 6 bases and V by 7 bases; bases with no gene match: 11. The germline V gene encodes CDR1 SEHNR and CDR2 FQNEAQ (reference sequence). There are 15 residues in the CDR3. In nucleotides, the CDR3 is TGTGCCAGCATCTTCTTAGCGGGGAACTCCAATGAGCAGTTCTTC. Translated, it gives CASIFLAGNSNEQFF.

The gene calls are TRBV9 and TRBJ1-1; possible D gene TRBD1, 5 bases. V was shortened by 2 bases and J by 0 bases, with 14 bases between the two germline ends. CDR1 is SGDLS and CDR2 is YYNGEE in the germline V gene. The CDR3 sequence is 16 residues long. The CDR3 protein is CASSVSPGGMNTEAFF. The CDR3 DNA reads TGTGCCAGCAGCGTGTCCCCGGGGGGAATGAACACTGAAGCTTTCTTT.

This clone was seen a single time. The rearrangement uses TRBV27 and TRBJ1-3; maybe TRBD1 (5 bases). V was cut by 7 bases and J by 0 bases, with 16 bases left in between. Germline V gene lookup returns CDR1 MNHEY and CDR2 SMNVEV (reference sequence). The CDR3 runs 16 residues. DNA of the CDR3: TGTGCCAGCAAGGGGCCTTCGGGACTCTCTGGAAACACCATATATTTT. Translation: CASKGPSGLSGNTIYF.

V and J are TRBV3-1 (or the pseudogene TRBV3-2) and TRBJ2-1, with 10 bases lining up with TRBD2. CDR1 and CDR2 (germline): LGHDT, YNNKEL (reference sequence). J lost 3 bases, V lost 0 bases, and 5 bases had no gene match. The CDR3 spans 17 residues. The DNA for the CDR3 is TGTGCCAGCAGCCAAGACCGGACTAGCGGTCTCTACAATGAGCAGTTCTTC. Amino acid sequence: CASSQDRTSGLYNEQFF.

The genes are TRBV29-1 and TRBJ2-7; TRBD1 agrees at 7 bases. Germline CDR1 is SQVTM and CDR2 is ANQGSEA. Trimming removed 7 bases from V and 0 bases from J; junction bases left unmatched: 6. This CDR3 has 13 amino acids. The CDR3 coding sequence is TGCAGCGCCCTACAGGGGAACTCCTACGAGCAGTACTTC. It codes for CSALQGNSYEQYF.

This rearrangement joins TRBV11-1 to TRBJ2-1, with D tentatively TRBD2 (6 bases). The CDR3 extends over 16 amino acids. Deletions cut 1 base from V and 2 bases from J, with 12 bases between. In germline, CDR1 is SGHAT, CDR2 FQDESV (reference sequence). In DNA, the CDR3 is TGTGCCAGCAGCTTAGACGGGGGACCCCCCTACAATGAGCAGTTCTTC. Encoded protein: CASSLDGGPPYNEQFF.

The genes are TRBV5-5 and TRBJ1-2; TRBD1 is a possible D gene (6 bases). Germline V gene sequence: CDR1 SGHKS, CDR2 YYEKEE (reference sequence). V was trimmed by 5 bases and J by 7 bases, leaving 21 bases between them. The CDR3 contains 15 residues. The CDR3 region is CASRSPAGQGSGYTF. DNA of the CDR3: TGTGCCAGCAGATCCCCCGCCGGGCAGGGGAGTGGCTACACCTTC. Variable domain in full (rest from reference TRBV5-5 and TRBJ1-2): DAGVTQSPTHLIKTRGQQVTLRCSPISGHKSVSWYQQVLGQGPQFIFQYYEKEERGRGNFPDRFSARQFPNYSSELNVNALLLGDSALYLCASRSPAGQGSGYTFGSGTRLTVV.

V usage is TRBV6-5 and J usage is TRBJ1-1; the D gene is possibly TRBD1 (5 bases). V was cut by 6 bases and J by 0 bases, with 8 bases left in between. This CDR3 has 13 residues. Germline assignment: CDR1 MNHEY and CDR2 SVGAGI. The CDR3 nucleotides read TGTGCCAGCAGGGACACCTTGAACACTGAAGCTTTCTTT. Translated: CASRDTLNTEAFF.